The clone carrying this TCR beta chain was seen only a few times. This sample stems from a study of T-cell reconstitution after alpha-beta-depleted transplantation in children. Construction of the TCRbeta library involved unique molecular identifiers. Via MiXCR, TCRdb re-called the PCR reads, giving one row per CDR3 protein. The table includes 500,000 or so distinct CDR3 sequences, approximately 32% detected once. CDR1 is DFQATT and CDR2 is SNEGSKA in the germline V gene (reference sequence). CDR3 size: 14 residues. Germline trimming cut 6 bases from V and 7 bases from J; bases unmatched to any gene: 12.

This TCR was recovered from a human donor who donated a stem cell graft to a child with aplastic anemia. The specimen was PBMCs from the stem cell graft donor, collected from the stem cell graft. This sequence joins TRBV20-1 and TRBJ1-2; 9 nucleotides align to TRBD1. The CDR3 DNA reads TGCAGTGCCGGCGGCGGACAGGGGAGGGCTGGCTACACCTTC. It yields the protein CSAGGGQGRAGYTF.